The rows below give T cell receptor beta chains drawn from one sample of a study of blood T cell repertoires in COVID-19. The repertoire was sequenced with immunoSEQ multiplex PCR; TCRdb's copy has only in-frame clones and lacks some. The sample lists 55,000 to 90,000 clones; more than 65% were seen once. The sequenced sample was peripheral blood. These receptor sequences come from a woman in her 70s with acute or convalescent COVID-19. CDR3s include the opening cysteine and the closing phenylalanine or tryptophan. The order of the fields is V gene, J gene, D gene, clone size, CDR3 protein, CDR3 DNA. The D gene is left open where the match is weak. Some rows have no size entry. The others give once, few or many, or a class for an expanded clone.

TRBV7-2	TRBJ1-1	-	-	CASSFSRNTEAFF	TGTGCCAGCAGCTTTAGCCGTAACACTGAAGCTTTCTTT
TRBV3-1/TRBV3-2	TRBJ2-1	TRBD2	-	CASSHGLAGGNYNEQFF	TGTGCCAGCAGCCACGGACTAGCGGGAGGGAATTACAATGAGCAGTTCTTC
TRBV25-1	TRBJ1-2	TRBD1	-	CASSFDRGYGYTF	TGTGCCAGCAGCTTCGACAGGGGCTATGGCTACACCTTC
TRBV18	TRBJ2-5	-	once	CASSSGLQETQYF	TGTGCCAGCTCATCGGGACTGCAAGAGACCCAGTACTTC
TRBV3-1/TRBV3-2	TRBJ1-2	-	-	CASSQVFTSTVYGYTF	TGTGCCAGCAGCCAAGTCTTTACGTCGACAGTCTATGGCTACACCTTC
TRBV27	TRBJ2-3	TRBD1	-	CASSSTGTGAYF	TGTGCCAGCAGTTCAACCGGGACAGGGGCGTATTTT
TRBV7-2	TRBJ2-1	TRBD2	-	CASSLSTSGRVNEQFF	TGTGCCAGCAGCCTTTCGACTAGCGGGAGGGTAAATGAGCAGTTCTTC
TRBV5-1	TRBJ2-2	-	-	CASSLVLGGNTGELFF	TGCGCCAGCAGCTTGGTTTTGGGAGGGAACACCGGGGAGCTGTTTTTT
TRBV18	TRBJ1-2	TRBD1	-	CASFDPVTGVANYGYTF	TGTGCCAGCTTCGACCCGGTGACAGGGGTCGCTAACTATGGCTACACCTTC
TRBV12-5	TRBJ1-2	TRBD1	-	CASGLVPGTADGYTF	TGTGCTAGTGGTTTGGTCCCAGGGACAGCTGACGGCTACACCTTC
TRBV2	TRBJ2-6	-	-	CASIGVPGTNVLTF	TGTGCCAGCATCGGGGTACCTGGGACCAACGTCCTGACTTTC
TRBV30	TRBJ1-1	TRBD1	-	CAWRAGGRTEAFF	TGTGCCTGGAGGGCAGGGGGTCGGACTGAAGCTTTCTTT
TRBV6-6	TRBJ1-3	TRBD1	few	CASSDRDSGNTIYF	TGTGCCAGCAGTGACAGGGACTCTGGAAACACCATATATTTT
TRBV5-1	TRBJ2-1	-	-	CASSSITSSYNEQFF	TGCGCCAGCAGCTCGATTACTAGCTCCTACAATGAGCAGTTCTTC
TRBV24-1	TRBJ2-3	TRBD2	-	CATSDPGGTDTQYF	TGTGCCACCAGTGACCCCGGGGGGACAGATACGCAGTATTTT
TRBV25-1	TRBJ2-5	TRBD2	-	CASSEWRLASGQETQYF	TGTGCCAGCAGTGAATGGCGGTTGGCTAGCGGTCAAGAGACCCAGTACTTC
TRBV7-2	TRBJ2-5	-	-	CASSLVGGGAETQYF	TGTGCCAGCAGCTTAGTAGGGGGTGGTGCGGAGACCCAGTACTTC
TRBV19	TRBJ1-1	-	-	CASSLRQMEGAEAFF	TGTGCCAGTAGCCTACGACAGATGGAAGGGGCTGAAGCTTTCTTT
TRBV10-3	TRBJ1-2	TRBD1	-	CAIRDRDAAGYTF	TGTGCCATCAGAGACAGGGATGCTGCTGGCTACACCTTC
TRBV7-2	TRBJ2-3	-	-	CASSEGARGDTQYF	TGTGCCAGCTCGGAGGGCGCCCGGGGGGATACGCAGTATTTT
TRBV5-1	TRBJ2-7	-	-	CASSLGGGADYEQYF	TGCGCCAGCAGCTTGGGGGGGGGCGCAGACTACGAGCAGTACTTC
TRBV3-1/TRBV3-2	TRBJ2-7	-	-	CASSQESQGYEQYF	TGTGCCAGCAGCCAGGAGAGCCAGGGCTACGAGCAGTACTTC
TRBV24-1	TRBJ2-1	TRBD1	-	CATRQTGGYEQFF	TGTGCCACCAGACAGACAGGGGGCTATGAGCAGTTCTTC
TRBV3-1/TRBV3-2	TRBJ2-7	-	-	CASSPPGLATYEQYF	TGTGCCAGCAGCCCCCCGGGACTGGCTACCTACGAGCAGTACTTC
TRBV19	TRBJ1-1	-	-	CASSTQDMSTEAFF	TGTGCCAGTAGTACCCAGGACATGTCCACTGAAGCTTTCTTT
TRBV30	TRBJ2-3	TRBD2	-	CAWTDPGLADRDTQYF	TGTGCCTGGACTGACCCGGGACTAGCGGATAGGGATACGCAGTATTTT
TRBV19	TRBJ1-5	-	once	CASSIGDFGQPQHF	TGTGCCAGTAGTATAGGGGACTTTGGGCAGCCCCAGCATTTT
TRBV24-1	TRBJ2-3	TRBD1	-	CATSEVGQPFTQYF	TGTGCCACCAGTGAGGTGGGACAGCCGTTTACGCAGTATTTT
TRBV2	TRBJ2-2	-	-	CASSKGRVNTGELFF	TGTGCCAGCAGTAAGGGCAGGGTGAACACCGGGGAGCTGTTTTTT
TRBV5-1	TRBJ2-2	TRBD2	-	CASSGGLENTGELFF	TGCGCCAGCAGCGGGGGACTAGAAAACACCGGGGAGCTGTTTTTT
TRBV19	TRBJ1-1	-	-	CASSMVPGRGNTEAFF	TGTGCCAGTAGTATGGTTCCCGGACGGGGAAACACTGAAGCTTTCTTT
TRBV19	TRBJ2-1	TRBD2	-	CASSRLAGVDEQFF	TGTGCCAGTAGTCGGCTAGCGGGAGTAGATGAGCAGTTCTTC
TRBV14	TRBJ1-2	-	few	CASSQELTGGYTF	TGTGCCAGCAGCCAAGAGTTGACCGGGGGCTACACCTTC
TRBV7-2	TRBJ2-5	TRBD2	-	CASSLGFGGGQETQYF	TGTGCCAGCAGCTTAGGTTTTGGGGGGGGGCAAGAGACCCAGTACTTC
TRBV5-4	TRBJ2-7	-	-	CASSKDGGRVDEQYF	TGTGCCAGCAGCAAGGACGGGGGGCGCGTGGACGAGCAGTACTTC
TRBV4-3	TRBJ2-3	TRBD2	once	CASSLGTSADTQYF	TGCGCCAGCAGCCTGGGGACTAGTGCAGATACGCAGTATTTT
TRBV30	TRBJ2-2	-	-	CAWSVYGAGELFF	TGTGCCTGGAGTGTATACGGGGCCGGGGAGCTGTTTTTT
TRBV3-1/TRBV3-2	TRBJ1-1	-	-	CASSPRDRYPTEAFF	TGTGCCAGCAGCCCAAGAGACAGGTACCCCACTGAAGCTTTCTTT
TRBV7-9	TRBJ2-7	TRBD1	-	CASSLVGTGMYEQYF	TGTGCCAGCAGCTTAGTTGGGACAGGGATGTACGAGCAGTACTTC
TRBV5-6	TRBJ2-7	TRBD2	-	CASSLLYAGLAGSYEQYF	TGTGCCAGCAGCTTACTATACGCGGGACTAGCGGGATCCTACGAGCAGTACTTC
TRBV6-2/TRBV6-3	TRBJ2-7	TRBD1	few	CASSYVDRGYEQYF	TGTGCCAGCAGTTACGTGGACAGGGGCTACGAGCAGTACTTC
TRBV7-6	TRBJ2-7	TRBD2	once	CASSLAGGTYEQYF	TGTGCCAGCAGCTTAGCGGGGGGGACCTACGAGCAGTACTTC
TRBV4-3	TRBJ2-1	TRBD2	few	CASSQDGTGGSYNEQFF	TGCGCCAGCAGCCAAGATGGGACGGGGGGTTCCTACAATGAGCAGTTCTTC
TRBV10-3	TRBJ1-3	-	-	CAISEALSTGPSGNTIYF	TGTGCCATCAGTGAGGCCCTGAGCACAGGGCCCTCTGGAAACACCATATATTTT
TRBV19	TRBJ2-7	TRBD2	once	CASSIKRETGYEQYF	TGTGCCAGTAGTATCAAGCGGGAGACGGGGTACGAGCAGTACTTC
TRBV3-1/TRBV3-2	TRBJ1-1	-	-	CASSPGGGVNTEAFF	TGTGCCAGCAGCCCGGGCGGGGGTGTGAACACTGAAGCTTTCTTT
TRBV7-8	TRBJ2-5	TRBD2	-	CASSSRLGLAGGRETQYF	TGTGCCAGCAGCTCGCGTCTTGGTCTAGCGGGGGGTCGGGAGACCCAGTACTTC
TRBV10-2	TRBJ2-7	-	-	CASRQGSYEQYF	TGCGCCAGCAGGCAGGGATCCTACGAGCAGTACTTC
TRBV19	TRBJ2-7	TRBD2	few	CASSILAGEAYEQYF	TGTGCCAGTAGTATTTTAGCGGGGGAGGCCTACGAGCAGTACTTC
TRBV5-4	TRBJ2-1	-	-	CASRRDSTSSYNEQFF	TGTGCCAGCAGGCGGGATAGCACCAGCTCCTACAATGAGCAGTTCTTC
TRBV9	TRBJ2-1	-	-	CASSVAAGLGDEQFF	TGTGCCAGCAGCGTAGCGGCAGGGCTAGGGGATGAGCAGTTCTTC
TRBV27	TRBJ2-6	-	-	CASSLNEGSSGANVLTF	TGTGCCAGCAGTTTAAATGAGGGTTCCTCTGGGGCCAACGTCCTGACTTTC
TRBV2	TRBJ1-1	TRBD1	-	CASSYRVGTGGMNTEAFF	TGTGCCAGCAGCTACCGTGTAGGGACAGGGGGGATGAACACTGAAGCTTTCTTT
TRBV14	TRBJ1-1	TRBD1	once	CASSHLGQGSTEAFF	TGTGCCAGCAGCCACCTAGGACAGGGCAGCACTGAAGCTTTCTTT
TRBV10-3	TRBJ2-3	-	once	CAISGDSPTDTQYF	TGTGCCATCAGTGGAGACTCTCCCACAGATACGCAGTATTTT
TRBV6-4	TRBJ1-1	-	-	CASSVNKTMNTEAFF	TGTGCCAGCAGTGTAAACAAAACCATGAACACTGAAGCTTTCTTT
TRBV19	TRBJ2-1	-	-	CASSIGQGSYNEQFF	TGTGCCAGTAGTATCGGGCAGGGTAGCTACAATGAGCAGTTCTTC
TRBV3-1/TRBV3-2	TRBJ2-7	-	once	CASSQGRLNSYEQYF	TGTGCCAGCAGCCAAGGAAGACTGAACTCCTACGAGCAGTACTTC
TRBV6-4	TRBJ2-1	-	-	CASSQFSSYNEQFF	TGTGCCAGCAGTCAGTTCAGCTCCTACAATGAGCAGTTCTTC